These 14 T cell receptor beta chains originate from one sample sequenced in a study of CD8 T cells in Susac syndrome (dated by TCRdb to between 2018 and 2021). The protocol used for the library was the immunoSEQ multiplex PCR assay. RNA was extracted with the RNeasy kit and 0.5 to 1 ug was reverse transcribed using random hexamers. In TCRdb, the public reads were trimmed at Q25 with fastp and aligned with MiXCR, with productive beta chains retained. A single entry per CDR3 protein holds the most common genes and DNA from its merged rows. The sample includes 400,000 to 550,000 distinct CDR3 sequences, with approximately 89% observed a single time. Of the sample, about 0.12% is held by the ten largest clones. Sequencing was performed on CD8+ T cells from PBMCs. The receptors here all came from a human donor with multiple sclerosis.

This clonotype turned up a few times. The V and J genes are TRBV13 and TRBJ2-7, with D perhaps matching TRBD1 (6 bases). V lost 5 bases and J lost 0, with 11 bases in between. There are 14 residues in the CDR3. The germline V gene has CDR1 PRHDT and CDR2 FYEKMQ (reference sequence). The CDR3 loop is CASSPGHNSYEQYF. As DNA, the CDR3 is TGTGCCAGCAGCCCGGGACACAACTCCTACGAGCAGTACTTC.

The V call is TRBV27, the J call TRBJ2-1, with D maybe TRBD2 (6 bases). Looked up from germline, CDR1 is MNHEY and CDR2 is SMNVEV (reference sequence). The length of the CDR3 is 13 residues. V was shortened by 5 bases and J by 7 bases, with 12 bases between the two germline ends. In nucleotides, the CDR3 is TGTGCCAGCAGTCCCGGGAGCCTAAATGAGCAGTTCTTC. This sequence encodes CASSPGSLNEQFF.

The rearrangement joins TRBV30 to TRBJ2-2; D call uncertain. Germline assignment: CDR1 GTSNPN and CDR2 SVGIG (reference sequence). Trimming removed 3 bases at V and 6 bases at J, with 5 bases between. The CDR3 runs to 11 residues. CDR3 in DNA: TGTGCCTGGAGGTGGGCCGGGGAGCTGTTTTTT. Amino acids: CAWRWAGELFF.

This chain joins TRBV4-1 and TRBJ2-7; D might be TRBD1 (6 bases). The V gene lost 0 bases and the J gene lost 0 bases, with 12 bases spanning the gap. The V gene's germline CDR1 is MGHRA and CDR2 YSYEKL. This CDR3 comprises 16 residues. The CDR3 sequence is CASSQDRDTNSYEQYF. The CDR3 coding sequence is TGCGCCAGCAGCCAAGATAGGGACACCAACTCCTACGAGCAGTACTTC.

The rearrangement joins TRBV14 to TRBJ2-7; TRBD1 matches at 8 bases. Germline CDR1 and CDR2: SGHDN and FVKESK. This CDR3 is built from 16 residues. J lost 0 bases, V lost 0 bases, and 4 bases had no gene match. CDR3 loop: CASSQEGGQGSYEQYF. CDR3 in DNA: TGTGCCAGCAGCCAAGAGGGAGGACAGGGCTCCTACGAGCAGTACTTC. The full variable domain, completed using reference TRBV14 and TRBJ2-7, is EAGVTQFPSHSVIEKGQTVTLRCDPISGHDNLYWYRRVMGKEIKFLLHFVKESKQDESGMPNNRFLAERTGGTYSTLKVQPAELEDSGVYFCASSQEGGQGSYEQYFGPGTRLTVT.

This rearrangement joins TRBV12-3 or TRBV12-4 to TRBJ1-3; D uncertain. Trimming removed 3 bases from V and 2 bases from J, with 14 bases in between. This CDR3 spans 16 amino acids. In DNA, the CDR3 is TGTGCCAGCAGTTTTCAGTGGGAGGAAACTGGAAACACCATATATTTT. Translation gives CASSFQWEETGNTIYF.

The V gene is TRBV12-3 or TRBV12-4, the J gene TRBJ1-5; D unresolved. The CDR3 consists of 12 residues. Trimming removed 6 bases from V and 5 bases from J, with 8 bases in between. CDR3 protein: CASRDQDQPQHF. CDR3 in DNA: TGTGCCAGCAGGGACCAGGATCAGCCCCAGCATTTT.

The DNA for the CDR3 is TGTGCCAGCAGTTTCGTTTCGACAGGGTCCTACGAGCAGTACTTC. Its protein product is CASSFVSTGSYEQYF. The gene calls are TRBV12-3 or TRBV12-4 and TRBJ2-7; 7 bases agree with TRBD1. V lost 3 bases to trimming and J lost 1 base; unmatched junction nucleotides: 6. CDR3 length: 15 residues.

This sequence joins TRBV18 and TRBJ2-5; D is unclear. The V gene's germline CDR1 is KGHSH and CDR2 LQKENI. The length of the CDR3 is 16 residues. The ends were cut back, 3 bases at V and 3 bases at J, with 17 bases in the middle. CDR3 bases: TGTGCCAGCTCACCGCTTAGGCCGGAGCTAAAAGAGACCCAGTACTTC. It specifies CASSPLRPELKETQYF.

This clonotype was seen a few times. The rearrangement uses TRBV7-6 and TRBJ2-3; 8 bases are a match to TRBD2. Germline V gives CDR1 SGHVS, CDR2 FNYEAQ. The CDR3 totals 14 residues. J was trimmed by 2 bases and V by 5 bases; bases with no gene match: 3. CDR3 in amino acids: CASSLSGNTDTQYF. CDR3 bases: TGTGCCAGCAGCCTTAGCGGGAACACAGATACGCAGTATTTT. Drawing the rest from reference TRBV7-6 and TRBJ2-3, the complete variable domain is GAGVSQSPRYKVTKRGQDVALRCDPISGHVSLYWYRQALGQGPEFLTYFNYEAQQDKSGLPNDRFSAERPEGSISTLTIQRTEQRDSAMYRCASSLSGNTDTQYFGPGTRLTVL.

V gene TRBV5-4 combines with J gene TRBJ1-2; a weak D match, TRBD1 (5 bases). With 1 base removed from V and 4 bases from J, the gap between germline ends came to 8 bases. Looked up from germline, CDR1 is SGHNT and CDR2 is YYREEE (reference sequence). The CDR3 is made up of 13 amino acids. The chain's CDR3 is CASSLTRGYGYTF. The CDR3 nucleotides read TGTGCCAGCAGCTTGACGAGGGGCTATGGCTACACCTTC.

The rearrangement uses TRBV7-9 and TRBJ1-2; D is unresolved. This CDR3 region has 11 residues. Per the germline V gene, CDR1 is SEHNR and CDR2 is FQNEAQ (reference sequence). Trimming cost V 4 bases and J 5 bases, with 5 bases left between them. As DNA, the CDR3 is TGTGCCAGCAGCTGGGAGTATGGCTACACCTTC. Residues: CASSWEYGYTF. The whole variable domain, filled in from reference TRBV7-9 and TRBJ1-2, reads DTGVSQNPRHKITKRGQNVTFRCDPISEHNRLYWYRQTLGQGPEFLTYFQNEAQLEKSRLLSDRFSAERPKGSFSTLEIQRTEQGDSAMYLCASSWEYGYTFGSGTRLTVV.

This clonotype was seen only a few times. An end of the junction does not agree with germline; a read error may underlie this. The CDR3 DNA follows: TGTGCCAGCAGCCGGGGACAGAACACTGAAGCTTTCTTT. It is translated as CASSRGQNTEAFF. The chain joins TRBV4-1 to TRBJ1-1; D might be TRBD1 (6 bases). The CDR3 length is 13 residues. Germline V CDR1 and CDR2: MGHRA, YSYEKL.

This rearrangement joins TRBV27 to TRBJ2-7; tentatively, D is TRBD1 or TRBD2 (5 bases each). Per germline, CDR1 MNHEY and CDR2 SMNVEV (reference sequence). This CDR3 has 14 residues. V gave up 3 bases and J gave up 5 bases, with 14 bases separating them. CDR3 loop: CASSLRGPRNEQYF. The CDR3 DNA reads TGTGCCAGCAGTTTGAGGGGCCCTCGAAACGAGCAGTACTTC.